These T cell receptor beta chains were read from a single sample in a study of shared clonotypes between healthy human individuals. Sequencing was performed with immunoSEQ multiplex PCR; in TCRdb, only in-frame clones are kept and a portion is missing. This sample carries 450,000 to 600,000 clones, 79% of them seen once, and the ten largest clones take about 12%. Input material: PBMCs. The receptors come from a woman in her thirties or forties in good health. Some clones in this sample may be carry-over from other donors' samples. Both conserved end residues are part of each CDR3. D genes are given only for firm matches. The listing skips clone size in some rows; elsewhere it reads once, few, many or a size class.

TRBD2,TRBV18,TRBJ2-1,NA,TGTGCCAGCGCATTAACCCTAGCGGGAGGAGTTAATGAGCAGTTCTTC,CASALTLAGGVNEQFF
NA,TRBV19,TRBJ1-5,NA,TGTGCCAGTAGTATTTCCACCTACAATCAGCCCCAGCATTTT,CASSISTYNQPQHF
TRBD1,TRBV28,TRBJ2-7,NA,TGTGCCAGCAGTTTTCAGGACAGGGGCACCCGGTGGTACTTC,CASSFQDRGTRWYF
NA,TRBV28,TRBJ1-4,NA,TGTGCCAGCAGTTTGGCCGGAGTGGCCCCAACTAATGAAAAACTGTTTTTT,CASSLAGVAPTNEKLFF
NA,TRBV27,TRBJ2-7,once,TGTGCCAGCAGCATAGGACTTAATAGCTACGAGCAGTACTTC,CASSIGLNSYEQYF
NA,TRBV30,TRBJ2-7,NA,TGTGCCTGGAGTCCCCCCGGGGGAAGGTCCTACGAGCAGTACTTC,CAWSPPGGRSYEQYF
NA,TRBV5-1,TRBJ1-2,NA,TGCGCCAGCAGCCCCACCGAGGGCAGACTCTATGGCTACACCTTC,CASSPTEGRLYGYTF
TRBD2,TRBV10-3,TRBJ2-3,NA,TGTGCCACGGGGGAGGGAGGTACAGATACGCAGTATTTT,CATGEGGTDTQYF
TRBD2,TRBV10-2,TRBJ2-7,NA,TGCGCCAGCAGGACTAGCGGAGGATCCTACGAGCAGTACTTC,CASRTSGGSYEQYF
NA,TRBV6-1,TRBJ1-5,few,TGTGCCAGCGCGGAGCCTATTCAGCCCCAGCATTTT,CASAEPIQPQHF
TRBD1,TRBV19,TRBJ1-5,NA,TGTGCCAGTAGTATACTGGGGGCAGGGGGGGAGCAGCCCCAGCATTTT,CASSILGAGGEQPQHF
NA,TRBV9,TRBJ1-2,NA,TGTGCCAGCAGCGGATTCAGACAGGCCGCATATAACTATGGCTACACCTTC,CASSGFRQAAYNYGYTF
NA,TRBV18,TRBJ1-3,NA,TGTGCCAGTCATACCGGGACGGACTGGAACACCATATATTTT,CASHTGTDWNTIYF
NA,TRBV4-3,TRBJ1-1,NA,TGCGCCAGCAGCCAATCCCCGGGACGCCCGAACACTGAAGCTTTCTTT,CASSQSPGRPNTEAFF
NA,TRBV11-3,TRBJ1-1,NA,TGTGCCAGCAGCTTATCCGACACTGAAGCTTTCTTT,CASSLSDTEAFF
NA,TRBV28,TRBJ2-7,once,TGTGCCAGCAGTTCCCCGGGGACTTTCTACGAGCAGTACTTC,CASSSPGTFYEQYF
NA,TRBV2,TRBJ1-1,once,TGTGCCAGCAGTGAACGGGGAGGGAGGAACACTGAAGCTTTCTTT,CASSERGGRNTEAFF
NA,TRBV7-2,TRBJ1-5,NA,TGTGCCAGCAGCTCGTGGGATAATCAGCCCCAGCATTTT,CASSSWDNQPQHF
TRBD2,TRBV5-1,TRBJ2-2,NA,TGCGCCAGCAGCTTGGGAACTAGCGGGCTCACCGGGGAGCTGTTTTTT,CASSLGTSGLTGELFF
NA,TRBV7-9,TRBJ2-7,many,TGTGCCAGCACCACTGGGGGGAAATCCTACGAGCAGTACTTC,CASTTGGKSYEQYF
NA,TRBV5-1,TRBJ1-1,NA,TGCGCCAGCAGCCGCGGGATGAACACTGAAGCTTTCTTT,CASSRGMNTEAFF
TRBD1,TRBV5-4,TRBJ2-5,NA,TGTGCCAGCAGCTCAGGGGGGACAGGCCAAGAGACCCAGTACTTC,CASSSGGTGQETQYF